This TCR beta chain stems from a study of Graves' ophthalmopathy and Graves' hyperthyroidism. Overall study context: Peripheral blood sampling preceded any treatment and occurred at initial diagnosis. Study-level points and caveats: Most expanded clonotypes in thyroid above 0.001 frequency also showed up in blood.

Comments on this clonotype: As yet, its antigen is unknown.

The authors amplified TCR beta CDR3 regions from RNA transcripts. Second-round multiplex PCR came after first-round RT-PCR with HTBI primers. MiXCR, applied by TCRdb to the multiplex PCR reads, yields one record per CDR3 protein. The sample gives about 170,000 distinct CDR3 sequences, more than 30% of which show up once; around 5.8% is in the top ten. The CDR3 runs to 14 residues. V was pared by 5 bases and J by 4 bases, with 15 bases between. Germline V lookup: CDR1 SGHTA, CDR2 FQGNSA. The chain recombines TRBV7-2 with TRBJ2-7, with a weak D call TRBD1 (6 bases). Sequenced sample: peripheral blood. The origin of this receptor is a woman aged 40 to 49 with Graves' ophthalmopathy. The CDR3 is CASSPRTVTYEQYF. DNA for the CDR3: TGTGCCAGCAGCCCTCGGACAGTTACTTACGAGCAGTACTTC.